This T cell receptor beta chain was documented in a study of ipilimumab plus nivolumab after autologous stem cell transplantation. Study context: A median of roughly eight nivolumab and about five ipilimumab doses were given.

The CDR3 runs 15 residues. Through week 26, nivolumab 3 mg/kg IV was given weeks 1, 4, 7, 10, then biweekly. Libraries were prepared by immunoSEQ multiplex PCR; TCRdb keeps only in-frame clonotypes and omits some of them. The sample has about 3,200 clones, around 84% seen once. The source material was PBMCs, sampled in a trial of ipilimumab plus nivolumab as post-transplant consolidation. The TCR was taken from a male donor with multiple myeloma. The chain joins TRBV21-1 to TRBJ1-1; the table's D call, TRBD1, was not checked against the DNA. TRBV21-1 is flagged as a pseudogene. CDR3 nucleotide sequence: TGTGCCAGCAGCATAGACAGGGGGCCAGACACTGAAGCTTTCTTT. Encoded protein: CASSIDRGPDTEAFF.